These T cell receptor beta chains were read from a single sample in a study of control samples from healthy donors and cancer patients. Here immunoSEQ multiplex PCR was the method, and the copy in TCRdb shows in-frame clones only, minus some. The repertoire holds 100,000 to 150,000 clones, roughly 89% seen once, with roughly 12% in the top ten. Sequencing was performed on blood. These TCRs come from a man aged 25-45 years in good health. Each CDR3 is given with its conserved first and last residue. The order of the fields is V gene, D gene, J gene, CDR3 length, CDR3 protein. D genes are given only for firm matches.

TRBV14	-	TRBJ2-6	14	CASRPTTGANVLTF
TRBV7-3	-	TRBJ1-1	14	CASSLLGGNTEAFF
TRBV18	-	TRBJ2-7	16	CASSPPNGLSSYEQYF
TRBV28	-	TRBJ1-5	13	CASSLTGNQPQHF
TRBV29-1	-	TRBJ2-1	14	CSALGERSYNEQFF
TRBV2	-	TRBJ1-1	14	CASSEEGRGTEAFF
TRBV3-1/TRBV3-2	TRBD2	TRBJ2-4	16	CASSQVLAGGRHIQYF
TRBV4-2	TRBD2	TRBJ2-3	19	CASSQGLAGGVSLTDTQYF
TRBV18	-	TRBJ1-3	15	CASSPPASSGNTIYF
TRBV7-2	-	TRBJ1-2	12	CASRADWYGYTF
TRBV19	TRBD1	TRBJ2-2	14	CASRGTVNTGELFF
TRBV5-4	-	TRBJ2-3	15	CASSLWGAGTDTQYF
TRBV2	-	TRBJ2-7	14	CASSERGASYEQYF
TRBV9	TRBD1	TRBJ1-5	15	CASSAGGAANQPQHF
TRBV24-1	-	TRBJ1-1	13	CATSQQGGTEAFF
TRBV29-1	-	TRBJ1-1	11	CSVGTSSVAFF
TRBV18	TRBD1	TRBJ2-7	16	CASSYRTGGYTYEQYF
TRBV11-3	-	TRBJ1-2	14	CASMGGDQAYGYTF
TRBV19	TRBD2	TRBJ2-5	15	CASSIGAGVPETQYF
TRBV4-2	-	TRBJ1-5	14	CASSLWTDNQPQHF
TRBV9	-	TRBJ1-2	15	CASSVGSLNRGGYTF
TRBV10-3	-	TRBJ1-5	15	CAISDGGNSNQPQHF
TRBV29-1	-	TRBJ1-1	13	CSVKGVRSTEAFF
TRBV10-2	-	TRBJ2-3	14	CASKGVSSTDTQYF
TRBV2	-	TRBJ2-2	14	CASSKGGASGELFF
TRBV5-4	-	TRBJ2-2	15	CASSLMGPNTGELFF
TRBV7-3	TRBD1	TRBJ1-2	14	CASSPTGGDYGYTF
TRBV3-1/TRBV3-2	-	TRBJ2-2	13	CASSRQGTGELFF
TRBV11-2	-	TRBJ2-7	14	CASSLVEGAYEQYF
TRBV4-2	-	TRBJ1-6	16	CASSQGALSYNSPLHF
TRBV28	TRBD1	TRBJ1-5	15	CASSYPDRGNQPQHF
TRBV6-5	-	TRBJ1-1	13	CASRITENTEAFF
TRBV7-3	TRBD2	TRBJ2-5	15	CASSSSGGAPETQYF
TRBV30	-	TRBJ2-5	11	CAWSPRETQYF
TRBV7-2	TRBD1	TRBJ2-5	15	CASSPGGQGRETQYF
TRBV11-2	TRBD1	TRBJ1-2	16	CASSTKKTGTDYGYTF
TRBV19	TRBD1	TRBJ2-1	12	CASGTGNNEQFF
TRBV9	-	TRBJ2-2	12	CASSVETGELFF
TRBV5-1	TRBD1	TRBJ1-6	15	CASSFNPGGNSPLHF
TRBV24-1	TRBD1	TRBJ2-1	14	CATSPGQGRNEQFF
TRBV4-2	TRBD1	TRBJ1-4	15	CASSQSGTAGEKLFF
TRBV6-4	-	TRBJ2-3	15	CASTSSGLSTDTQYF
TRBV11-3	-	TRBJ2-2	13	CASSLGLPGELFF
TRBV24-1	TRBD1	TRBJ2-7	16	CATSGGQGARSYEQYF
TRBV7-9	-	TRBJ1-1	15	CASSLEGQWNTEAFF
TRBV2	TRBD2	TRBJ2-3	14	CASRLAGYADTQYF
TRBV7-6	TRBD2	TRBJ2-1	16	CASSFSPSGGLNEQFF
TRBV29-1	-	TRBJ1-2	12	CSVGTPSRGYTF